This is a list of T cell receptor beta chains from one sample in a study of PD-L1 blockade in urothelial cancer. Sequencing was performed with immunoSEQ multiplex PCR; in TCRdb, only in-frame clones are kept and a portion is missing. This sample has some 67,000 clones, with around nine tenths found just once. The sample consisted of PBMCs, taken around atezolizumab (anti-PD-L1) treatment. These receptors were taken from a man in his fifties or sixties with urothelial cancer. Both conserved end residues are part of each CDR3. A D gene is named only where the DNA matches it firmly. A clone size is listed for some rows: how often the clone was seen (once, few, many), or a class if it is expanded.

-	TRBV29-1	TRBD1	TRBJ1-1	CSVGRGLAEAFF	TGCAGCGTAGGTAGGGGGCTCGCTGAAGCTTTCTTT
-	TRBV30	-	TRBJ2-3	CAWSGSGESPDTQYF	TGTGCCTGGAGTGGATCAGGGGAGTCGCCAGATACGCAGTATTTT
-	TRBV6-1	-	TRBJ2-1	CASSERAVSYNEQFF	TGTGCCAGCAGTGAACGTGCAGTCTCCTACAATGAGCAGTTCTTC
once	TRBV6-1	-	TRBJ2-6	CASSEAAARGANVLTF	TGTGCCAGCAGTGAAGCGGCTGCTCGCGGGGCCAACGTCCTGACTTTC
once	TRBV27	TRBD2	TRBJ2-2	CASSLSGRNTGELFF	TGTGCCAGCAGTCTTAGCGGGAGGAACACCGGGGAGCTGTTTTTT
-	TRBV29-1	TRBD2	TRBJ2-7	CSVTGTSGKGAYEQYF	TGCAGCGTTACCGGGACTAGCGGGAAAGGGGCCTACGAGCAGTACTTC
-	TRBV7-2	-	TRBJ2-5	CASSLASAGETQYF	TGTGCCAGCAGCTTAGCCAGCGCCGGAGAGACCCAGTACTTC
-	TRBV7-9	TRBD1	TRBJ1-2	CASSAGQGGNDF	TGTGCCAGCAGCGCAGGACAGGGGGGGAACGACTTC
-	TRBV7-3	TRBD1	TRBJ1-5	CASSLKGQGLNQPQHF	TGTGCCAGCAGCTTAAAAGGACAGGGTCTAAATCAGCCCCAGCATTTT
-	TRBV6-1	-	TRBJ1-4	CASSELQGQNEKLFF	TGTGCCAGCAGTGAACTTCAGGGGCAGAATGAAAAACTGTTTTTT
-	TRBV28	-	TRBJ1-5	CASTHEGDIHHSNQPQHF	TGTGCCAGCACCCACGAGGGGGACATTCACCATAGCAATCAGCCCCAGCATTTT
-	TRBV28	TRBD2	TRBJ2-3	CASSLLGLARDTQYF	TGTGCCAGCAGTTTACTGGGACTAGCCCGAGATACGCAGTATTTT
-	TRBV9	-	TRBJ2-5	CASSPRSGTLQETQYF	TGTGCCAGCAGCCCTCGATCCGGGACTCTACAGGAGACCCAGTACTTC
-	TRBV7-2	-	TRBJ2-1	CASSSRVDNEQFF	TGTGCCAGCAGCTCGCGCGTGGACAATGAGCAGTTCTTC
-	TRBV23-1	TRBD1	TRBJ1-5	CASSQSSQGVCVNQPQHF	TGCGCCAGCAGTCAATCGAGTCAGGGGGTGTGTGTGAATCAGCCCCAGCATTTT
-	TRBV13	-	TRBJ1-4	CASSLRGGAPNEKLFF	TGTGCCAGCAGCTTAAGGGGGGGCGCGCCTAATGAAAAACTGTTTTTT
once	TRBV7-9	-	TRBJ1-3	CATQLGANGNTIYF	TGTGCCACCCAGTTGGGGGCTAATGGAAACACCATATATTTT